This passage covers 14 T cell receptor beta chains from one sample sequenced in a study of CD8 T cells in ankylosing spondylitis (dated by TCRdb to about 2017). The receptor library was made with 5' RACE. Sequencing was performed on an Illumina HiSeq 2500. The public reads were run again by TCRdb, first through fastp at Q25 and then through MiXCR, and only productive beta chains were kept. Every distinct CDR3 protein forms one entry, paired with its most common genes and DNA. The sample has under 300,000 distinct CDR3 sequences on record, about 10% of them singletons. The top ten clonotypes cover around 3% of the sample. The sample taken for sequencing was blood, either unsorted or a sorted T cell fraction (not recorded which). Source of these receptors: a male donor with ankylosing spondylitis or in good health (not recorded which).

Many counts were recorded for this clonotype. The rearrangement links TRBV5-1 to TRBJ2-5; D not resolved. This CDR3 spans 11 amino acids. Trimming took off 3 bases at V and 5 bases at J, with 5 bases between the two ends. Germline CDR1 and CDR2: SGHRS and YFSETQ. Here the CDR3 DNA reads TGCGCCAGCAGCTCGGCGGAGACCCAGTACTTC. Translating gives CASSSAETQYF.

At least ten counts were recorded for this clonotype. J is TRBJ2-2 and V is TRBV4-2, with D hard to call. CDR3 size: 15 residues. V was pared by 0 bases and J by 6 bases, with 11 bases between. Germline CDR1 and CDR2: LGHNA and YNFKEQ. CDR3 amino acids: CASSQEGQRSGELFF. DNA of the CDR3: TGTGCCAGCAGCCAAGAAGGGCAGCGATCCGGGGAGCTGTTTTTT.

This clonotype was counted only a few times. This could be a read error, since a much larger clone is one nucleotide away. The genes are TRBV12-3 or TRBV12-4 and TRBJ2-3; tentatively, D is TRBD2 (6 bases). The V end lost 8 bases, the J end lost 8 bases, and 23 bases lay between the germline ends. The CDR3 is 15 amino acids. For the CDR3, the DNA is TGTGCCAGCGGTGGCGGGACCACGCTGGGAGGTACGCAGTATTTT. Protein sequence: CASGGGTTLGGTQYF.

This clonotype was seen repeatedly, ten times or more. This chain links TRBV7-2 with TRBJ2-7, with D unclear. The CDR3 is 13 amino acids. V was clipped by 5 bases and J by 7 bases, with 15 bases between them. The germline CDR1 and CDR2 sequences are SGHTA and FQGNSA. The CDR3 DNA sequence: TGTGCCAGCAGCCCAACACCGGGCGGAGAGCAGTACTTC. This translates into CASSPTPGGEQYF.

This clonotype was recorded at least ten times. V and J are TRBV24-1 and TRBJ2-3, with 7 bases lining up with TRBD1. This CDR3 has 14 amino acids. J gave up 3 bases and V 3 bases, and 2 bases lay outside the gene matches. CDR1 and CDR2 from the germline V gene are KGHDR and SFDVKD. The CDR3 loop reads CATSDQGQTDTQYF. As DNA, the CDR3 is TGTGCCACCAGTGATCAGGGACAGACAGATACGCAGTATTTT.

V gene TRBV30 combines with J gene TRBJ1-2; no firm D call. The V gene lost 1 base and the J gene lost 4 bases, with 19 bases spanning the gap. CDR1 and CDR2 from the germline V gene are GTSNPN and SVGIG (reference sequence). The CDR3 runs 16 residues. CDR3 bases: TGTGCCTGGAGTGGGGGAGATTCTAAAAAATCCTATGGCTACACCTTC. This encodes CAWSGGDSKKSYGYTF.

This clonotype was seen at least ten times. The V call is TRBV3-1, the J call TRBJ2-1, with D uncertain. Trimming left V 2 bases short and J 8 bases short, with 7 bases between. CDR3 length: 12 residues. Germline V gives CDR1 LGHDT, CDR2 YNNKEL (reference sequence). The CDR3 here is CASSQRTYEQFF. The CDR3 nucleotides are TGTGCCAGCAGCCAAAGGACCTATGAGCAGTTCTTC.

This clonotype was seen more than once but under ten times. This chain links TRBV18 with TRBJ2-5; D ambiguous. Trimming left V 0 bases short and J 1 base short, with 6 bases between. The germline V gene encodes CDR1 KGHSH and CDR2 LQKENI. The CDR3 consists of 14 residues. The CDR3 nucleotides read TGTGCCAGCTCACCACCCGGGTCCCAAGAGACCCAGTACTTC. Its protein product is CASSPPGSQETQYF.

This clonotype was counted at least ten times. The rearrangement uses TRBV15 and TRBJ1-1; 7 nucleotides agree with TRBD1. CDR3 size: 15 residues. The V and J ends lost 5 bases and 0 bases, in that order; junction bases with no gene match: 6. The germline gives CDR1 LNHNV, CDR2 YYDKDF (reference sequence). CDR3 coding DNA: TGTGCCACCAGCGGGGGGGGACAGATGAACACTGAAGCTTTCTTT. It yields the protein CATSGGGQMNTEAFF. Drawing the rest from reference TRBV15 and TRBJ1-1, the complete variable domain is DAMVIQNPRYQVTQFGKPVTLSCSQTLNHNVMYWYQQKSSQAPKLLFHYYDKDFNNEADTPDNFQSRRPNTSFCFLDIRSPGLGDTAMYLCATSGGGQMNTEAFFGQGTRLTVV.

The sample holds a few counts of this clonotype. V and J are TRBV6-1 and TRBJ1-1; the D is unclear. The CDR3 length is 11 residues. V was pared by 3 bases and J by 7 bases, with 6 bases between. Per germline, CDR1 MNHNS and CDR2 SASEGT. The CDR3 DNA is TGTGCCAGCAGTGAGTTCAGTGAAGCTTTCTTT. Protein: CASSEFSEAFF.

This clonotype was observed many times. This rearrangement joins TRBV6-1 to TRBJ2-2; perhaps TRBD2 as D (6 bases). The CDR3 consists of 13 residues. The ends were cut back, 8 bases at V and 3 bases at J, with 10 bases in the middle. CDR1 and CDR2 (germline): MNHNS, SASEGT. In DNA form, the CDR3 reads TGTGCCAGCGGGACTGATTACACCGGGGAGCTGTTTTTT. Protein sequence: CASGTDYTGELFF.

This clonotype was seen more than once but under ten times. The V gene is TRBV30, the J gene TRBJ1-2; D perhaps matches TRBD1 (6 bases). The length of the CDR3 is 12 residues. Per germline, CDR1 GTSNPN and CDR2 SVGIG (reference sequence). V lost 5 bases and J 6 bases, leaving 13 bases between the germline ends. In DNA form, the CDR3 reads TGTGCCTGGGGTACAGGGCTGAATGGCTACACCTTC. Translation gives CAWGTGLNGYTF. Full variable domain (remainder filled in from reference TRBV30 and TRBJ1-2): SQTIHQWPATLVQPVGSPLSLECTVEGTSNPNLYWYRQAAGRGLQLLFYSVGIGQISSEVPQNLSASRPQDRQFILSSKKLLLSDSGFYLCAWGTGLNGYTFGSGTRLTVV.

This clonotype was picked up many times. The chain combines TRBV30 with TRBJ1-5; the match to TRBD1 covers 9 bases. Per the germline V gene, CDR1 is GTSNPN and CDR2 is SVGIG (reference sequence). The CDR3 totals 14 residues. V shed 3 bases, J shed 11 bases, and the junction held 11 bases outside the gene matches. The CDR3 DNA reads TGTGCCTGGAGCGCGGGACAGGGAATATCGGCCCAGCATTTT. It translates to CAWSAGQGISAQHF.

This clonotype occurred many times. J is TRBJ2-1 and V is TRBV20-1; 7 bases map to TRBD2. Germline-derived CDR1 and CDR2 are DFQATT and SNEGSKA (reference sequence). V shed 8 bases and J 8 bases; nucleotides not matched to a gene: 15. The CDR3 is 14 residues long. The CDR3 sequence: CSTKPRGGSYEQFF. The CDR3 coding sequence is TGCAGTACTAAGCCTCGCGGGGGTTCTTATGAGCAGTTCTTC.